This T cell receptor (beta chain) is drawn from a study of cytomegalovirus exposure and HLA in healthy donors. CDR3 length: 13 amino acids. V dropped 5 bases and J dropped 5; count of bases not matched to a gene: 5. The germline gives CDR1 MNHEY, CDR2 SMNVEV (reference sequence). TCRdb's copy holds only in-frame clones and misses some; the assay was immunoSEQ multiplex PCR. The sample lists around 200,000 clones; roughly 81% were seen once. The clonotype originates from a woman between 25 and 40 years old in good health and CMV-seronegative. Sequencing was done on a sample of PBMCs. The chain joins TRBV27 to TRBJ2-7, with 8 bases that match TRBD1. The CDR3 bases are TGTGCCAGCAGTCTGACAGGGGCCCACGAGCAGTACTTC. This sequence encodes CASSLTGAHEQYF.